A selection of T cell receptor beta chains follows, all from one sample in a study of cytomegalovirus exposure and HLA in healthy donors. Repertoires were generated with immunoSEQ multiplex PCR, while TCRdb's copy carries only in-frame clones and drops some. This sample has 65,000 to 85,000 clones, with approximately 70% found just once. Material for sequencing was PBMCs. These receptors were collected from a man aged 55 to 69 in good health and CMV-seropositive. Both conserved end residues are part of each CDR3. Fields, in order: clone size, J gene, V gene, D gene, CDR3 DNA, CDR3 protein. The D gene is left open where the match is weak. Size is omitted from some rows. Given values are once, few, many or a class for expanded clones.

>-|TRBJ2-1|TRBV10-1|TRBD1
TGCGCCAGCAGTGATGGACAGGGAGGATCATACGGTGAGCAGTTCTTC
CASSDGQGGSYGEQFF
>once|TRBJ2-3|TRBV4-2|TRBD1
TGTGCCAGCACCCCGGGGACAGGCAATCCTTCCACAGATACGCAGTATTTT
CASTPGTGNPSTDTQYF
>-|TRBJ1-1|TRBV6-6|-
TGTGCCAGCAAATCACGGGTTGCTTCTATGAACACTGAAGCTTTCTTT
CASKSRVASMNTEAFF
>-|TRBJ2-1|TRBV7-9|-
TGTGCCAGCAGCTTAGACAGGGTCTTCGATGAGCAGTTCTTC
CASSLDRVFDEQFF
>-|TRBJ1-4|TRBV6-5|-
TGTGCCAGCAGACTCGACAGTGCAACTAATGAAAAACTGTTTTTT
CASRLDSATNEKLFF
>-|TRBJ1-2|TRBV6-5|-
TGTGCCAGCAGCAACCTTGGGGCGCAACCCTATGGCTACACCTTC
CASSNLGAQPYGYTF
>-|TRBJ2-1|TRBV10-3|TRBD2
TGTGCCATCAGTGAGTCAGAGGTACTAGCGTATGAGCAGTTCTTC
CAISESEVLAYEQFF
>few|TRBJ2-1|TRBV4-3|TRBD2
TGCGCCAGCAGCACGTCCCTAGCGGTACCCGATGAGCAGTTCTTC
CASSTSLAVPDEQFF
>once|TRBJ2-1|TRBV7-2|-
TGTGCCAGCAGCCCCCAGGGGAGAGGAAGGCAGTTCTTC
CASSPQGRGRQFF
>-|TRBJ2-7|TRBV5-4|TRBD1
TGTGCCAGCAGCGCCGGGACAGGGGACTACGAGCAGTACTTC
CASSAGTGDYEQYF
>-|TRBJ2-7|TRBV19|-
TGTGCCAGTAGTACTTACACGGGTTTGACCTACGAGCAGTACTTC
CASSTYTGLTYEQYF
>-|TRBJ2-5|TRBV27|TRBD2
TGTGCCAGCAGTCCCGAGGGACTAGCGGGAGAGGTTGGGCAAGAGACCCAGTACTTC
CASSPEGLAGEVGQETQYF
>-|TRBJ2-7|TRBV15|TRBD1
TGTGCCACCAGCGGGACAGGGGCCTACGAGCAGTACTTC
CATSGTGAYEQYF
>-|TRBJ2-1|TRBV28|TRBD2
TGTGCCAGCAGTTTATCGCGGGAGTTGTACAATGAGCAGTTCTTC
CASSLSRELYNEQFF
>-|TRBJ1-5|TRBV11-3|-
TGTGCCACCAAGCGGGGTCGGGACGGAACAAATCAGCCCCAGCATTTT
CATKRGRDGTNQPQHF
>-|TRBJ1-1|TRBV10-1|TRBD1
TGCGCCAGCAGCCGCGACAGGGGTGAAGCTTTCTTT
CASSRDRGEAFF
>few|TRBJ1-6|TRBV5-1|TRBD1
TGCGCCAGCAGCTTGTCGGGGACAGGAAATTCACCCCTCCACTTT
CASSLSGTGNSPLHF
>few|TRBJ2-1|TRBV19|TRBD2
TGTGCCAGTAGTATACCTTCTAGCGGCCCCTCCTACAATGAGCAGTTCTTC
CASSIPSSGPSYNEQFF
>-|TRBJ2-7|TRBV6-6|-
TGTGCCAGCACGAGAGCCCCCAGGATTGACGAGCAGTACTTC
CASTRAPRIDEQYF
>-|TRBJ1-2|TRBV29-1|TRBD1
TGCAGCGCCCACGACAGGGCCTATGGCTACACCTTC
CSAHDRAYGYTF
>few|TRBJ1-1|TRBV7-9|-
TGTGCCAGCAGCTTAGGCGTATATGAAGCTTTCTTT
CASSLGVYEAFF
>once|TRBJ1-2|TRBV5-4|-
TGTGCCAGCAGCTTAGGCGGACAGCCCTATGGCTACACCTTC
CASSLGGQPYGYTF
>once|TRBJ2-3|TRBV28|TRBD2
TGTGCCAGCACCACCCGGCGGGAGACCGCTGATACGCAGTATTTT
CASTTRRETADTQYF
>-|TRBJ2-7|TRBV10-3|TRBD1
TGTGCCATCAGTGAGGATGACAGGGGAAACTACGAGCAGTACTTC
CAISEDDRGNYEQYF
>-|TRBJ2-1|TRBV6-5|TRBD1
TGTGCCAGCAGTCCTTGGGGACAGGAATACAATGAGCAGTTCTTC
CASSPWGQEYNEQFF
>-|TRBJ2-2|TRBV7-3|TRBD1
TGTGCCAGCAGCAACGGGACAGCCGCCGGGGAGCTGTTTTTT
CASSNGTAAGELFF
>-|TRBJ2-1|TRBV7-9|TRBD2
TGTGCCAGCAGCAAACTAGCGGGAGTGGGTAATGAGCAGTTCTTC
CASSKLAGVGNEQFF
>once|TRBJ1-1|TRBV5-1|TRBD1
TGCGCCAGCAGCTGGGGGACAGGCGGGAATGAAGCTTTCTTT
CASSWGTGGNEAFF
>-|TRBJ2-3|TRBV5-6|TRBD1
TGTGCCAGCAGCGGGGACAGTATGCAGTATTTT
CASSGDSMQYF
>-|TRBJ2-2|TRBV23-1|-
TGCGCCAGCAGTCAATACCGGGACACAAACACCGGGGAGCTGTTTTTT
CASSQYRDTNTGELFF
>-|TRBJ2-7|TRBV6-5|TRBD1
TGTGCCAGCAGTTCCACACAGGGGTCCGCCTACGAGCAGTACTTC
CASSSTQGSAYEQYF
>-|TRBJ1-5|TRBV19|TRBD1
TGTGCCAGTAGTATAAGGGGAGGGACAGGGAAAATGAGCAATCAGCCCCAGCATTTT
CASSIRGGTGKMSNQPQHF
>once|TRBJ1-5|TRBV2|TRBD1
TGTGCCAGCAGCGCGGGACAGATCTATAGCAATCAGCCCCAGCATTTT
CASSAGQIYSNQPQHF
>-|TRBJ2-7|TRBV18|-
TGTGCCAGCTCATCCACGGGATCCTACGAGCAGTACTTC
CASSSTGSYEQYF
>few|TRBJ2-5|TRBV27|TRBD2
TGTGCCAGCTCCTGGGGGGGGGAAGAGACCCAGTACTTC
CASSWGGEETQYF
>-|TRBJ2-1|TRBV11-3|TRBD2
TGTGCCAGCAGCTTAGGGCTAGCGGGAGGGTACAATGAGCAGTTCTTC
CASSLGLAGGYNEQFF
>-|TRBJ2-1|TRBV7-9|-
TGTGCCAGCAGCCCGCTGAACAATAATGAGCAGTTCTTC
CASSPLNNNEQFF
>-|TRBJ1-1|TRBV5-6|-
TGTGCCAGCAGCTTGGTTGCCGGGACAGAAGCTTTCTTT
CASSLVAGTEAFF
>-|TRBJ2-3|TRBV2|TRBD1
TGTGCCAGCAGAGGGACAGCAACAGGACCATTCACAGATACGCAGTATTTT
CASRGTATGPFTDTQYF
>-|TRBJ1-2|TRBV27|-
TGTGCCAGCAGTTGGAACAGGGAGACTTATGGCTACACCTTC
CASSWNRETYGYTF
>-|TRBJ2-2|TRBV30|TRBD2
TGTGCCTGGAGTGCGCGGGGGGTTACCGGGGAGCTGTTTTTT
CAWSARGVTGELFF
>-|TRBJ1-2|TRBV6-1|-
TGTGCCAGCCCCCTGGGAGGATTGAACTATGGCTACACCTTC
CASPLGGLNYGYTF
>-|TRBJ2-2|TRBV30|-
TGTGCCTGGAGTCTTAACAGGGTTACCGGGGAGCTGTTTTTT
CAWSLNRVTGELFF
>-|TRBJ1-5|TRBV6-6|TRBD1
TGTGCCAGCAGTTACGGTCGGACAGGGGATCAGCCCCAGCATTTT
CASSYGRTGDQPQHF
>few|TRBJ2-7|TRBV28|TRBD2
TGTGCCAGCAGGGAGGGAGGGCCAGTGTACGAGCAGTACTTC
CASREGGPVYEQYF
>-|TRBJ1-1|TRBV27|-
TGTGCCAGCAGTTTGAGGAAGGGGTTCGGAGCTTTCTTT
CASSLRKGFGAFF
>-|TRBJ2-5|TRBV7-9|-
TGTGCCAGCAGCTTAGAAAGTTTGTTTCGAGGAGAGACCCAGTACTTC
CASSLESLFRGETQYF
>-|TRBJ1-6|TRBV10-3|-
TGTGCCATCAGTGGCGATCGCTCCTATAATTCACCCCTCCACTTT
CAISGDRSYNSPLHF
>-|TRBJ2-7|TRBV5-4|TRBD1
TGTGCCAGCAGCTTGACAGGGGGCTACTACGAGCAGTACTTC
CASSLTGGYYEQYF
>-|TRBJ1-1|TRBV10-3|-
TGTGCCATCACGACCCGGGGTGACACTGAAGCTTTCTTT
CAITTRGDTEAFF
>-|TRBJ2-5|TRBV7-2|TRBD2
TGTGCCAGCAGCTTAGTTCGAGCGGGGCAAGAGACCCAGTACTTC
CASSLVRAGQETQYF
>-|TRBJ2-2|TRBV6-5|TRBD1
TGTGCCAGCAGCCGGACAGGGCGTGGCACCGGGGAGCTGTTTTTT
CASSRTGRGTGELFF